Below, 25 T cell receptor beta chains from the same sample are listed, as sequenced in a study of shared T cell receptors in the human thymus (dated by TCRdb to about 2021). The library was made by the immunoSEQ multiplex PCR assay. What TCRdb holds here is the immuneACCESS table cut down to in-frame rearrangements. Part of the clones is not present; checked against another copy, under half of the missing clones reflect an unresolved V gene, and the others are unexplained. The sample has 720,000 or so clones on record, 70% to 90% of them singletons. 0.008% to 0.011% of the sample rests with the top ten. The same data also contributed to another study, on human thymus T cells.

Sequenced material: thymocytes. The receptors were gathered from a girl under three years old with a congenital heart defect. Donor details come from another sample of the same person, matched by shared clones.

V usage is TRBV9 and J usage is TRBJ2-7, with D possibly matching TRBD1 (6 bases). V lost 4 bases and J lost 1, with 15 bases in between. The CDR3 length is 15 residues. Per germline, CDR1 SGDLS and CDR2 YYNGEE. The CDR3 reads CASSLRGSLSYEQYF. CDR3 coding DNA: TGTGCCAGCAGCTTAAGGGGGTCCTTGTCCTACGAGCAGTACTTC.

The rearrangement links TRBV19 to TRBJ1-5; 11 bases fit TRBD1. CDR3 length: 16 residues. V dropped 5 bases and J dropped 7; count of bases not matched to a gene: 10. Germline V gene sequence: CDR1 LNHDA, CDR2 SQIVND (reference sequence). CDR3 sequence reads: CASSPAGQGEIQPQHF. In nucleotides, the CDR3 is TGTGCCAGTAGTCCCGCGGGACAGGGGGAAATCCAGCCCCAGCATTTT.

This chain joins TRBV5-3 and TRBJ1-5; 9 nucleotides align to TRBD1. TRBV5-3 is labeled an ORF, and its function is uncertain. This CDR3 is 15 amino acids long. Germline trimming cut 6 bases from V and 7 bases from J; bases unmatched to any gene: 11. The CDR3 DNA sequence: TGTGCCAGAACCGGGACAGGGTGTCGGATACAGCCCCAGCATTTT. Translated: CARTGTGCRIQPQHF.

The rearrangement uses TRBV5-6 and TRBJ2-7; D call uncertain. Germline V gene data show CDR1 as SGHDT and CDR2 as YYEEEE. V gave up 2 bases and J gave up 2 bases, with 8 bases separating them. The CDR3 consists of 13 residues. Here the CDR3 DNA reads TGTGCCAGCAGCTTCCCCAATCCCTACGAGCAGTACTTC. This translates into CASSFPNPYEQYF.

The gene calls are TRBV6-5 and TRBJ2-7, with TRBD1 matching 7 bases. This CDR3 contains 15 residues. Unmatched junction bases numbered 14, after V lost 5 bases and J lost 7 bases. The germline gives CDR1 MNHEY, CDR2 SVGAGI. This chain's CDR3 is CASSPSSIMDREQYF. DNA for the CDR3: TGTGCCAGCAGTCCCTCGTCAATCATGGACAGGGAGCAGTACTTC.

The chain links TRBV14 to TRBJ1-6; D gene ambiguous. The CDR3 runs 21 residues. V dropped 0 bases and J dropped 0 bases, with 21 bases sitting between them. Germline V lookup: CDR1 SGHDN, CDR2 FVKESK. In nucleotides, the CDR3 is TGTGCCAGCAGCCAAGAGAGGGTATCGCCACCTATCAACTCCTATAATTCACCCCTCCACTTT. Residues: CASSQERVSPPINSYNSPLHF.

The CDR3 here is CASSRRQGITPLHF. Written as DNA, the CDR3 is TGTGCCAGTAGCAGGAGGCAGGGGATAACACCCCTCCACTTT. The rearrangement uses TRBV19 and TRBJ1-6, with D perhaps TRBD1 (6 bases). The CDR3 has 14 residues. CDR1 is LNHDA, CDR2 SQIVND, per germline (reference sequence). V was cut by 6 bases and J by 11 bases, with 17 bases left in between. Together with reference TRBV19 and TRBJ1-6, the CDR3 gives the full variable domain: DGGITQSPKYLFRKEGQNVTLSCEQNLNHDAMYWYRQDPGQGLRLIYYSQIVNDFQKGDIAEGYSVSREKKESFPLTVTSAQKNPTAFYLCASSRRQGITPLHFGNGTRLTVT.

This clone has more than one count but fewer than ten. The chain uses TRBV5-4 and TRBJ2-5, with 8 bases matching TRBD2. Per germline, CDR1 SGHNT and CDR2 YYREEE (reference sequence). The ends lost 5 bases at V and 5 bases at J; junction bases unmatched: 8. The CDR3 runs 14 residues. The CDR3 region has the DNA TGTGCCAGCAGTTGGGCGGGGGGTTGGGAGACCCAGTACTTC. The encoded protein is CASSWAGGWETQYF.

CDR3 nucleotides: TGCGCCAGCAGCGAATCGGCAGGGTCACGATCACCCCTCCACTTT. It translates to CASSESAGSRSPLHF. This chain links TRBV5-1 with TRBJ1-6, with D perhaps TRBD1 (5 bases). CDR3 size: 15 residues. Between the trimmed V and J ends, which lost 4 bases and 10 bases, there was a span of 18 bases. In germline, CDR1 is SGHRS, CDR2 YFSETQ. Full variable domain (missing parts from reference TRBV5-1 and TRBJ1-6): KAGVTQTPRYLIKTRGQQVTLSCSPISGHRSVSWYQQTPGQGLQFLFEYFSETQRNKGNFPGRFSGRQFSNSRSEMNVSTLELGDSALYLCASSESAGSRSPLHFGNGTRLTVT.

CDR3: CASSVRLDSGNEQFF. The CDR3, as DNA: TGTGCCAGCAGCGTACGACTAGATTCGGGTAATGAGCAGTTCTTC. The chain couples TRBV5-6 to TRBJ2-1; D possibly corresponds to TRBD2 (6 bases). CDR3 length: 15 residues. Germline values: CDR1 SGHDT, CDR2 YYEEEE. Trimming left V 4 bases short and J 7 bases short, with 18 bases between. Using reference TRBV5-6 and TRBJ2-1 for the parts outside the CDR3, the full variable domain is DAGVTQSPTHLIKTRGQQVTLRCSPKSGHDTVSWYQQALGQGPQFIFQYYEEEERQRGNFPDRFSGHQFPNYSSELNVNALLLGDSALYLCASSVRLDSGNEQFFGPGTRLTVL.

The rearrangement links TRBV7-3 to TRBJ2-3; maybe TRBD2 (7 bases). Germline V gene sequence: CDR1 SGHTA, CDR2 FQGTGA. This CDR3 comprises 19 residues. The V end was cut by 4 bases, the J end by 4 bases, with 27 bases between. Written as DNA, the CDR3 is TGTGCCAGCAGCTCAAACCGGGACTATACCCGATGGGGGCCAGATACGCAGTATTTT. It encodes CASSSNRDYTRWGPDTQYF.

In this sample, this clone turned up once. This rearrangement joins TRBV30 to TRBJ1-4; TRBD1 aligns across 7 bases. Trimming took 2 bases from V and 4 from J; bases not matched to a gene: 7. This CDR3 is 15 amino acids long. Germline-derived CDR1 and CDR2 are GTSNPN and SVGIG (reference sequence). The CDR3 DNA reads TGTGCCTGGAGTTTACAGGGACAGCATAATGAAAAACTGTTTTTT. This codes for CAWSLQGQHNEKLFF. The full variable domain, in which reference TRBV30 and TRBJ1-4 provide the parts outside the CDR3, is SQTIHQWPATLVQPVGSPLSLECTVEGTSNPNLYWYRQAAGRGLQLLFYSVGIGQISSEVPQNLSASRPQDRQFILSSKKLLLSDSGFYLCAWSLQGQHNEKLFFGSGTQLSVL.

The chain employs TRBV6-1 and TRBJ1-3, with unresolved D. Germline V gene lookup returns CDR1 MNHNS and CDR2 SASEGT. V was pared by 0 bases and J by 4 bases, with 10 bases between. CDR3 length: 15 residues. The CDR3 here is CASSEARVGGNTIYF. The DNA for the CDR3 is TGTGCCAGCAGTGAAGCGCGGGTGGGAGGAAACACCATATATTTT.

This rearrangement joins TRBV5-1 to TRBJ2-7; TRBD1 aligns across 8 bases. V trimming: 3 bases; J trimming: 5 bases; junction bases outside the gene matches: 7. This CDR3 comprises 14 residues. Per germline, CDR1 SGHRS and CDR2 YFSETQ. The CDR3 spells CASSSDREKHEQYF. Here the CDR3 DNA reads TGCGCCAGCAGCTCGGACAGGGAAAAGCACGAGCAGTACTTC.

The V gene is TRBV7-3, the J gene TRBJ2-1, with a weak D call TRBD2 (6 bases). The CDR3 is 18 residues long. V was trimmed by 2 bases and J by 8 bases, leaving 25 bases between them. Germline assignment: CDR1 SGHTA and CDR2 FQGTGA. The CDR3 region is CASSLLGRGGQGFYEQFF. As DNA, the CDR3 is TGTGCCAGCAGCTTATTGGGGCGGGGAGGACAAGGCTTCTATGAGCAGTTCTTC.

The chain's CDR3 is CASSNAGLAAYEQYF. CDR3 nucleotide sequence: TGTGCCAGCAGTAACGCGGGACTAGCGGCCTACGAGCAGTACTTC. V is TRBV2 and J is TRBJ2-7; 11 positions agree with TRBD2. Germline V gives CDR1 SNHLY, CDR2 FYNNEI. The CDR3 is made up of 15 amino acids. The junction had 5 bases not matched to a gene; V was cut back by 5 bases and J by 2 bases.

The chain couples TRBV30 to TRBJ1-1; D is unclear. Per the germline V gene, CDR1 is GTSNPN and CDR2 is SVGIG (reference sequence). V lost 4 bases and J 5 bases, leaving 5 bases between the germline ends. The CDR3 spans 10 residues. This CDR3 reads CAWNGTEAFF. For the CDR3, the DNA is TGTGCCTGGAACGGGACTGAAGCTTTCTTT. The full variable domain, completed using reference TRBV30 and TRBJ1-1, is SQTIHQWPATLVQPVGSPLSLECTVEGTSNPNLYWYRQAAGRGLQLLFYSVGIGQISSEVPQNLSASRPQDRQFILSSKKLLLSDSGFYLCAWNGTEAFFGQGTRLTVV.

The rearrangement uses TRBV10-2 and TRBJ2-7, with D unresolved. Trimming cost V 4 bases and J 2 bases, with 12 bases left between them. CDR1 and CDR2 from the germline V gene are WSHSY and SAAADI. CDR3 length: 14 amino acids. The DNA of the CDR3 is TGCGCCAGCAGTGTTGGCAGAAACACCTACGAGCAGTACTTC. Translated, it gives CASSVGRNTYEQYF.

The chain is built from TRBV7-8 and TRBJ2-5; D is perhaps TRBD1 (6 bases). This CDR3 contains 17 residues. V gave up 3 bases and J gave up 1 base, with 18 bases separating them. CDR1 is SGHVS and CDR2 is FQNEAQ in the germline V gene. For the CDR3, the DNA is TGTGCCAGCAGCTTGACCGAACAGGGCCGGGTCCAAGAGACCCAGTACTTC. It specifies CASSLTEQGRVQETQYF.

This chain's CDR3 is CASSARTGRDTQYF. In DNA form, the CDR3 reads TGTGCCAGCAGCGCAAGGACAGGGAGGGATACGCAGTATTTT. This rearrangement joins TRBV9 to TRBJ2-3, with 8 bases matching TRBD1. Germline V gene lookup returns CDR1 SGDLS and CDR2 YYNGEE. CDR3 length: 14 amino acids. V lost 3 bases to trimming and J lost 6 bases; unmatched junction nucleotides: 6.

V usage is TRBV5-3 and J usage is TRBJ1-6; D is possibly TRBD1 (6 bases). TRBV5-3 is labeled an ORF, and its function is uncertain. The CDR3 sequence is 17 residues long. V was clipped by 4 bases and J by 3 bases, with 17 bases between them. This CDR3 is CARSVPGASFYNSPLHF. CDR3 nucleotides: TGTGCCAGAAGCGTACCAGGGGCCTCCTTCTATAATTCACCCCTCCACTTT.

The chain combines TRBV28 with TRBJ1-4; TRBD1 matches 7 bases. The J segment lost 2 bases and the V segment lost 5 bases, leaving 11 bases of the junction unmatched. This CDR3 is 17 amino acids long. The germline V gene encodes CDR1 MDHEN and CDR2 SYDVKM. The CDR3 bases are TGTGCCAGCAGTCCGTCCCGGGACAGAGGGACTAATGAAAAACTGTTTTTT. It codes for CASSPSRDRGTNEKLFF.

The chain links TRBV10-3 to TRBJ1-2; no definite D call. Germline V gene data show CDR1 as ENHRY and CDR2 as SYGVKD. This CDR3 has 15 amino acids. Trimming cost V 0 bases and J 4 bases, with 12 bases left between them. As DNA, the CDR3 is TGTGCCATCAGTGAGTCGCAGGAGGCAGGCTATGGCTACACCTTC. Amino acid sequence: CAISESQEAGYGYTF.

The CDR3 sequence is CASSVPGQGEGYTF. Written as DNA, the CDR3 is TGTGCCAGCAGCGTCCCGGGACAGGGGGAGGGCTACACCTTC. The chain is built from TRBV9 and TRBJ1-2, with TRBD1 identical over 11 bases. V trimming: 2 bases; J trimming: 8 bases; junction bases outside the gene matches: 5. CDR3 length equals 14 residues. Germline V gene sequence: CDR1 SGDLS, CDR2 YYNGEE. The full variable domain, in which reference TRBV9 and TRBJ1-2 provide the parts outside the CDR3, is DSGVTQTPKHLITATGQRVTLRCSPRSGDLSVYWYQQSLDQGLQFLIQYYNGEERAKGNILERFSAQQFPDLHSELNLSSLELGDSALYFCASSVPGQGEGYTFGSGTRLTVV.

The gene calls are TRBV5-4 and TRBJ2-5; D is perhaps TRBD2 (5 bases). Trimming cost V 0 bases and J 5 bases, with 14 bases left between them. This CDR3 spans 15 amino acids. The germline CDR1 and CDR2 sequences are SGHNT and YYREEE (reference sequence). The CDR3, as DNA: TGTGCCAGCAGCTTGGAATATGGAGGTTTGGAGACCCAGTACTTC. It yields the protein CASSLEYGGLETQYF.